The present entry profiles one TCR beta chain with its context. The sample belongs to a study of blood T cell repertoires in COVID-19. About the research overall: The United States, Italy and Spain were the sources of the acute and convalescent COVID-19 samples.

In the original analysis: Reference gene primer amplification gave estimated nucleated cell counts. Some clones are missing from TCRdb's copy, which holds only in-frame ones; the method was immunoSEQ multiplex PCR. V, J and clone size are taken as reported in that table, and D and trimming were inferred from the DNA itself. Of 85,000 to 120,000 clones detected, 60% to 80% appear once; the ten largest clones hold about 1%. The sample taken for sequencing was peripheral blood. The receptor comes from a human donor with acute or convalescent COVID-19. The donor label of this sample is uncertain.

The CDR3 loop is CASPDRGNEKLFF. CDR3 in DNA: TGTGCCAGCCCGGACAGGGGCAATGAAAAACTGTTTTTT. The rearrangement joins TRBV6-4 to TRBJ1-4, with 9 bases lining up with TRBD1. J was trimmed by 5 bases and V by 8 bases; bases with no gene match: 3. In germline, CDR1 is MRHNA, CDR2 SNTAGT. The CDR3 loop spans 13 amino acids.